The sequence of this T cell receptor (beta chain) was determined in a study of control samples from healthy donors and cancer patients. The CDR3 has 12 residues. Germline CDR1 and CDR2: SGHRS and YFSETQ. V was clipped by 3 bases and J by 6 bases, with 8 bases between them. The method was immunoSEQ multiplex PCR; TCRdb's version includes in-frame clones alone and lacks a portion of them. The repertoire holds roughly 95,000 clones, roughly 88% seen once, with 12% to 15% in the top ten. Sequenced material: blood. The chain has TRBV5-1 and TRBJ2-3, with D tentatively TRBD2 (5 bases). The TCR was taken from a man aged 25-45 years in good health. The CDR3 loop is CASSSDSDTQYF. DNA for the CDR3: TGCGCCAGCAGCTCGGACTCCGATACGCAGTATTTT.